This is a list of T cell receptor beta chains from one sample in a study of human T cells and chemical hapten exposure. TCRdb called the RACE reads again in MiXCR, with one record for every CDR3 protein. The sample shows under 300,000 distinct CDR3 sequences, roughly 8.9% of them seen only once. The material was whole blood, obtained in connection with sensitization to the hapten diphenylcyclopropenone (DPC). The source of these receptors is a woman aged 35 to 49 with alopecia areata. Some clones in this sample may be carry-over from other donors' samples. The CDR3 runs from the conserved cysteine through the conserved F or W. The order of the fields is clone size, D gene, V gene, J gene, CDR3 DNA, CDR3 protein. A D gene is named only where the DNA matches it firmly. Some rows mark clone size as missing; the rest say once, few, many or name a class of expanded clone.

clone_size: many
d_call: .
v_call: TRBV20-1
j_call: TRBJ2-5
cdr3_nt: TGCAGTGCCGGCGGGGACAGATACCAAGAGACCCAGTACTTC
cdr3_aa: CSAGGDRYQETQYF

clone_size: many
d_call: TRBD2
v_call: TRBV29-1
j_call: TRBJ2-3
cdr3_nt: TGCAGCGTTGCAGGGACTAGCGGGAGGACACGGCAGTATTTT
cdr3_aa: CSVAGTSGRTRQYF

clone_size: .
d_call: TRBD1
v_call: TRBV20-1
j_call: TRBJ2-7
cdr3_nt: TGCAGTGCTTGGGGACAGGGCGGTAGTAAGCAGTACTTC
cdr3_aa: CSAWGQGGSKQYF

clone_size: .
d_call: .
v_call: TRBV7-8
j_call: TRBJ2-5
cdr3_nt: TGTGCCAGCAGCTGGGCGTCCGGGGAGACCCAGTACTTC
cdr3_aa: CASSWASGETQYF

clone_size: few
d_call: .
v_call: TRBV2
j_call: TRBJ1-2
cdr3_nt: TGTGCCAGCAAATTGACAGGAGGCTATGGCTACACCTTC
cdr3_aa: CASKLTGGYGYTF

clone_size: .
d_call: .
v_call: TRBV6-5
j_call: TRBJ1-3
cdr3_nt: TGTGCCAGCAGTTACGGGCCAAGGGGTCCTACCATATATTTT
cdr3_aa: CASSYGPRGPTIYF

clone_size: few
d_call: .
v_call: TRBV7-2
j_call: TRBJ2-3
cdr3_nt: TGTGCCAGCAGCACCTTTACAGATACGCAGTATTTT
cdr3_aa: CASSTFTDTQYF

clone_size: few
d_call: TRBD1
v_call: TRBV5-1
j_call: TRBJ1-2
cdr3_nt: TGCGCCAGCAGCCTACCGGGACAGGGAAAGTATGGCTACACCTTC
cdr3_aa: CASSLPGQGKYGYTF

clone_size: few
d_call: TRBD1
v_call: TRBV12-3/TRBV12-4
j_call: TRBJ1-4
cdr3_nt: TGTGCCAGCAGCAGGGCGGGACAGGGGTATGAAAAACTGTTTTTT
cdr3_aa: CASSRAGQGYEKLFF

clone_size: .
d_call: TRBD2
v_call: TRBV12-3/TRBV12-4
j_call: TRBJ2-1
cdr3_nt: TGTGCCAGCAGCCCCGGGGGGACTAGGGTCAATGAGCAGTTCTTC
cdr3_aa: CASSPGGTRVNEQFF

clone_size: once
d_call: .
v_call: TRBV30
j_call: TRBJ1-1
cdr3_nt: TGTGCCTGGAGTGTACGGGAGAACACTGAAGCTTTCTTT
cdr3_aa: CAWSVRENTEAFF

clone_size: .
d_call: TRBD1
v_call: TRBV20-1
j_call: TRBJ1-1
cdr3_nt: TGCAGTGCTAGACAAACAGGGGACGCTGAAGCTTTCTTT
cdr3_aa: CSARQTGDAEAFF

clone_size: .
d_call: TRBD2
v_call: TRBV6-5
j_call: TRBJ2-7
cdr3_nt: TGTGCCAGCAGGTCTGTTGGGGGAGGGCCTCTTTACGAGCAGTACTTC
cdr3_aa: CASRSVGGGPLYEQYF

clone_size: many
d_call: .
v_call: TRBV12-3/TRBV12-4
j_call: TRBJ1-1
cdr3_nt: TGTGCCAGCGGTTCCGTGGGTACTGAAGCTTTCTTT
cdr3_aa: CASGSVGTEAFF